Each of the 25 T cell receptor beta chains below was sequenced from the same sample in a study of neurological immune-mediated disorders. TCRdb re-derived calls from the 5' RACE reads in MiXCR, one entry per CDR3 protein. The sample lists tens of thousands of distinct CDR3 sequences, 3.5% to 5.5% occurring once. Regarding time point: longitudinal time-point 3. The sample was PBMCs. These receptors originate from a woman aged 55-70 years with multiple sclerosis.

This clonotype was found many times. This rearrangement joins TRBV29-1 to TRBJ2-1; D perhaps matches TRBD1 (7 bases). The CDR3 consists of 14 residues. V was clipped by 1 base and J by 8 bases, with 15 bases between them. Germline V gene sequence: CDR1 SQVTM, CDR2 ANQGSEA. CDR3 region: CSVEAPSRGDEQFF. CDR3 nucleotides: TGCAGCGTTGAAGCCCCCAGCAGGGGGGATGAGCAGTTCTTC.

This clonotype was counted ten times or more. The V gene is TRBV12-3 or TRBV12-4, the J gene TRBJ1-1; D not certain. Deletions cut 3 bases from V and 0 bases from J, with 5 bases between. The CDR3 has 13 residues. The CDR3 reads CASSLTVNTEAFF. CDR3 bases: TGTGCCAGCAGTTTGACGGTGAACACTGAAGCTTTCTTT.

This clonotype has at least ten counts. V is TRBV5-1 and J is TRBJ2-7; 7 nucleotides agree with TRBD2. This CDR3 spans 16 amino acids. The junction had 10 bases not matched to a gene; V was cut back by 4 bases and J by 0 bases. Per germline, CDR1 SGHRS and CDR2 YFSETQ. The CDR3 sequence: CASSPGGGRSSYEQYF. In nucleotides, the CDR3 is TGCGCCAGCAGCCCGGGGGGAGGGCGGAGCTCCTACGAGCAGTACTTC.

In this sample, this clonotype turned up many times. The rearrangement links TRBV3-1 to TRBJ1-1; D is possibly TRBD1 (6 bases). The germline V gene has CDR1 LGHDT and CDR2 YNNKEL (reference sequence). The CDR3 has 13 residues. The ends were cut back, 4 bases at V and 7 bases at J, with 13 bases in the middle. The CDR3 here is CASSPRQAHEAFF. The CDR3 coding sequence is TGTGCCAGCAGCCCACGACAGGCTCATGAAGCTTTCTTT. Supplemented by reference TRBV3-1 and TRBJ1-1, the full variable domain reads DTAVSQTPKYLVTQMGNDKSIKCEQNLGHDTMYWYKQDSKKFLKIMFSYNNKELIINETVPNRFSPKSPDKAHLNLHINSLELGDSAVYFCASSPRQAHEAFFGQGTRLTVV.

This clonotype was seen repeatedly, ten times or more. The chain uses TRBV20-1 and TRBJ1-3; no reliable D call. V dropped 2 bases and J dropped 0 bases, with 14 bases sitting between them. Germline V gene sequence: CDR1 DFQATT, CDR2 SNEGSKA (reference sequence). The CDR3 contains 16 residues. The CDR3 spells CSARYVGSLSGNTIYF. The DNA of the CDR3 is TGCAGTGCTAGATACGTGGGCAGCCTCTCTGGAAACACCATATATTTT.

This clonotype came up many times. The chain couples TRBV29-1 to TRBJ2-7; D perhaps matches TRBD1 (6 bases). This CDR3 has 12 amino acids. Looked up from germline, CDR1 is SQVTM and CDR2 is ANQGSEA. Trimming shortened V by 6 bases and J by 6 bases, and 15 bases separated the two germline ends. The DNA for the CDR3 is TGCAGCGTCCGGGACACCATTAGCGAGCAGTACTTC. It encodes CSVRDTISEQYF.

At least ten counts were recorded for this clonotype. The V gene is TRBV15, the J gene TRBJ2-5, with D possibly being TRBD1 (5 bases). Trimming pared 3 bases from V and 4 bases from J, leaving 18 bases between. This CDR3 has 16 amino acids. Germline V gene lookup returns CDR1 LNHNV and CDR2 YYDKDF (reference sequence). CDR3 bases: TGTGCCACCAGCAGGAAAGACGGAGCCCAGGGAGAGACCCAGTACTTC. Translation gives CATSRKDGAQGETQYF.

There are many counts of this clonotype. The chain couples TRBV3-1 to TRBJ2-1, with a tentative D call TRBD2 (6 bases). The V gene lost 0 bases and the J gene lost 9 bases, with 12 bases spanning the gap. The CDR3 spans 14 residues. CDR1 is LGHDT and CDR2 is YNNKEL in the germline V gene (reference sequence). The CDR3 region is CASSQDLGGTEQFF. CDR3 DNA sequence: TGTGCCAGCAGCCAAGATCTCGGGGGTACTGAGCAGTTCTTC.

There are many counts of this clonotype. V is TRBV20-1 and J is TRBJ1-1; D call uncertain. V was trimmed by 6 bases and J by 4 bases, leaving 12 bases between them. The CDR3 consists of 12 residues. Germline CDR1 reads DFQATT; CDR2 reads SNEGSKA (reference sequence). The CDR3 loop is CSAPRASTEAFF. The CDR3 DNA sequence: TGCAGTGCCCCCCGGGCCAGCACTGAAGCTTTCTTT.

This chain joins TRBV5-6 and TRBJ2-4; D remains unclear. Between the trimmed V and J ends, which lost 0 bases and 12 bases, there was a span of 13 bases. The CDR3 runs 13 residues. The germline V gene encodes CDR1 SGHDT and CDR2 YYEEEE. Here the CDR3 DNA reads TGTGCCAGCAGCTTGGTTGGTCCGGACGATCAGTACTTC. The encoded protein is CASSLVGPDDQYF.

This clonotype occurred many times. The chain carries TRBV12-3 or TRBV12-4 and TRBJ1-5; D unclear. Trimming took off 1 base at V and 4 bases at J, with 5 bases between the two ends. The CDR3 loop spans 13 amino acids. The CDR3 sequence is CASSLVLNQPQHF. The CDR3 region has the DNA TGTGCCAGCAGTTTAGTGTTAAATCAGCCCCAGCATTTT.

Ten or more counts support this clonotype. CDR3 in amino acids: CASSRRTRSSTDTQYF. The CDR3, as DNA: TGTGCCAGCAGCCGTCGGACTAGATCTAGCACAGATACGCAGTATTTT. The chain links TRBV3-1 to TRBJ2-3, with TRBD2 matching over 7 bases. With V trimmed by 4 bases and J by 0 bases, 7 bases remained unmatched. Germline assignment: CDR1 LGHDT and CDR2 YNNKEL (reference sequence). CDR3 length: 16 amino acids.

This clonotype was seen ten or more times. The chain joins TRBV15 to TRBJ2-1; D is undetermined. Germline-derived CDR1 and CDR2 are LNHNV and YYDKDF (reference sequence). V was clipped by 0 bases and J by 9 bases, with 9 bases between them. CDR3 length: 13 residues. The CDR3 nucleotides read TGTGCCACCAGCAGAGATCAAAGGTTTGAGCAGTTCTTC. It yields the protein CATSRDQRFEQFF.

Many counts were recorded for this clonotype. The CDR3: CASATSGNTIYF. The CDR3 DNA is TGTGCCAGCGCGACCTCTGGAAACACCATATATTTT. The V and J genes are TRBV6-6 and TRBJ1-3; D not resolved. V dropped 8 bases and J dropped 0 bases, with 5 bases sitting between them. Germline assignment: CDR1 MNHNY and CDR2 SVGAGI (reference sequence). This CDR3 region has 12 residues.

This clonotype was detected many times. The J gene is TRBJ2-5, the V gene TRBV7-6, with D perhaps assigned TRBD1 or TRBD2 (5 bases each). This CDR3 is 13 amino acids long. CDR1 is SGHVS, CDR2 FNYEAQ, per germline. Trimming removed 5 bases from V and 0 bases from J, with 7 bases in between. The CDR3 sequence: CASSRGHQETQYF. In DNA form, the CDR3 reads TGTGCCAGCAGCAGGGGACACCAAGAGACCCAGTACTTC. Looking up the rest from reference TRBV7-6 and TRBJ2-5 gives the full variable domain: GAGVSQSPRYKVTKRGQDVALRCDPISGHVSLYWYRQALGQGPEFLTYFNYEAQQDKSGLPNDRFSAERPEGSISTLTIQRTEQRDSAMYRCASSRGHQETQYFGPGTRLLVL.

This clonotype was counted at least ten times. This sequence joins TRBV7-9 and TRBJ1-3; D is unresolved. The CDR3 spans 14 residues. Germline-derived CDR1 and CDR2 are SEHNR and FQNEAQ (reference sequence). The ends were cut back, 8 bases at V and 0 bases at J, with 11 bases in the middle. In DNA form, the CDR3 reads TGTGCCAGCCGGAGGCTGGTCTCTGGAAACACCATATATTTT. Its translation is CASRRLVSGNTIYF.

This clonotype was detected ten times or more. The genes are TRBV7-6 and TRBJ1-3, with 7 bases fitting TRBD1. The J segment lost 0 bases and the V segment lost 6 bases, leaving 2 bases of the junction unmatched. Per germline, CDR1 SGHVS and CDR2 FNYEAQ. The CDR3 covers 14 residues. CDR3 bases: TGTGCCAGCAGGAGGGACAGCTCTGGAAACACCATATATTTT. Translation gives CASRRDSSGNTIYF.

In its sample, this clonotype was seen many times. V is TRBV20-1 and J is TRBJ2-3; D is perhaps TRBD2 (5 bases). The CDR3 totals 13 residues. V was clipped by 0 bases and J by 11 bases, with 15 bases between them. The germline V gene encodes CDR1 DFQATT and CDR2 SNEGSKA (reference sequence). The CDR3 spells CSARDFRGQKQYF. The DNA of the CDR3 is TGCAGTGCTAGAGATTTTCGCGGGCAAAAGCAGTATTTT.

This clonotype came up many times. This chain joins TRBV14 and TRBJ2-7, with TRBD2 matching over 14 bases. The trim removed 4 bases at V and 3 bases at J, leaving 8 bases unmatched. Germline assignment: CDR1 SGHDN and CDR2 FVKESK. This CDR3 region has 17 residues. CDR3: CASSPNPGTSGGYEQYF. In nucleotides, the CDR3 is TGTGCCAGCAGCCCTAACCCCGGGACTAGCGGGGGCTACGAGCAGTACTTC.

In this sample, this clonotype turned up many times. The chain uses TRBV7-2 and TRBJ2-5, with D possibly matching TRBD2 (6 bases). V was trimmed by 2 bases and J by 1 base, leaving 14 bases between them. The CDR3 extends over 16 amino acids. Germline loops: CDR1 SGHTA, CDR2 FQGNSA. The CDR3 DNA sequence: TGTGCCAGCAGCTTATGGGGGGTGGGGGTCCAAGAGACCCAGTACTTC. It yields the protein CASSLWGVGVQETQYF.

Note on this clonotype: Since a much larger clone is just one base distant, this may be a read error. This sequence joins TRBV6-5 and TRBJ2-1; 7 positions agree with TRBD2. The CDR3 covers 13 residues. Germline lookup yields CDR1 MNHEY and CDR2 SVGAGI. The CDR3 sequence is CTSSYLSGGEQFF. Here the CDR3 DNA reads TGTACCAGCAGTTATCTCTCGGGGGGTGAGCAGTTCTTC.

The rearrangement joins TRBV12-3 or TRBV12-4 to TRBJ2-5; TRBD2 matches 11 bases. The V gene end was trimmed by 5 bases and the J gene end by 2 bases; junction bases not matched to a gene: 7. The CDR3 is 16 amino acids. CDR3 coding DNA: TGTGCCAGCAGTCGCGCGGGACTAGCGGTGCAAGAGACCCAGTACTTC. The encoded protein is CASSRAGLAVQETQYF.

This clonotype appeared many times. The V and J genes are TRBV5-1 and TRBJ2-3; D tentatively reads TRBD1 or TRBD2 (5 bases each). Germline V lookup: CDR1 SGHRS, CDR2 YFSETQ. The CDR3 consists of 16 residues. V was cut by 1 base and J by 0 bases, with 12 bases left in between. The CDR3: CASSLLGTRSTDTQYF. The CDR3 bases are TGCGCCAGCAGCTTGCTTGGGACGCGCAGCACAGATACGCAGTATTTT.

Worth noting for this clonotype: A read error is possible here, since a much larger clone lies one base away. The genes are TRBV20-1 and TRBJ1-1; no definite D call. The ends were cut back, 4 bases at V and 0 bases at J, with 15 bases in the middle. Germline CDR1 is DFQATT and CDR2 is SNEGSKA (reference sequence). This CDR3 has 15 residues. The CDR3 sequence: CSAKRTRWLNTEAFF. CDR3 nucleotides: TGCAGTGCTAAACGGACGAGGTGGTTGAACACTGAAGCTTTCTTT.

This clonotype has a count of ten or more. This rearrangement joins TRBV5-6 to TRBJ2-7, with a tentative D call TRBD1 (5 bases). Germline V gene data show CDR1 as SGHDT and CDR2 as YYEEEE. V was shortened by 4 bases and J by 3 bases, with 17 bases between the two germline ends. This CDR3 is built from 15 residues. This chain's CDR3 is CASSLWGRTRYEQYF. CDR3 DNA: TGTGCCAGCAGCCTTTGGGGCCGGACCCGCTACGAGCAGTACTTC. The full variable domain, with the rest looked up from reference TRBV5-6 and TRBJ2-7, is DAGVTQSPTHLIKTRGQQVTLRCSPKSGHDTVSWYQQALGQGPQFIFQYYEEEERQRGNFPDRFSGHQFPNYSSELNVNALLLGDSALYLCASSLWGRTRYEQYFGPGTRLTVT.